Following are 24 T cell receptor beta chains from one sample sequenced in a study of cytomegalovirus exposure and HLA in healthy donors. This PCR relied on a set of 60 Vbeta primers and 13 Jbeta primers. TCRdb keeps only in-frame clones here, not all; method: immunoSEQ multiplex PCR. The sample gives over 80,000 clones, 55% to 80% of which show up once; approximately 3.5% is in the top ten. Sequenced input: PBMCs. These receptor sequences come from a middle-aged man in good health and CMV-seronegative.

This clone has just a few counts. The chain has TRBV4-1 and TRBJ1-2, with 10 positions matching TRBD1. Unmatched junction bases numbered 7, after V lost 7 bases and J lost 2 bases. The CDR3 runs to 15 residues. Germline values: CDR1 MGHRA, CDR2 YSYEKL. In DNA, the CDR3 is TGCGCCAGCACCACACCGACAGGGGGCAACTATGGCTACACCTTC. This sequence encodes CASTTPTGGNYGYTF.

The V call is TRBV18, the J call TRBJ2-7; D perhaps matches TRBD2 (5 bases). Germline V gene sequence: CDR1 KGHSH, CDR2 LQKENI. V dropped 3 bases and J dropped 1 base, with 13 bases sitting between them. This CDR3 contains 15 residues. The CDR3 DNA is TGTGCCAGCTCACCCTCTCGGGGATTTTCCTACGAGCAGTACTTC. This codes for CASSPSRGFSYEQYF.

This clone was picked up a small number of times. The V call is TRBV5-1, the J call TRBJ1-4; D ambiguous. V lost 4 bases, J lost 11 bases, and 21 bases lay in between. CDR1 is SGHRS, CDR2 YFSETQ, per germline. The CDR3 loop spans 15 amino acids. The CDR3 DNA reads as TGCGCCAGCAGCCTGCCCGCTGGAGATCCTGGGAAACTGTTTTTT. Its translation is CASSLPAGDPGKLFF.

In DNA, the CDR3 is TGTGCCATCAGGGGAGGCTACAATGAGCAGTTCTTC. This sequence encodes CAIRGGYNEQFF. The chain has TRBV10-3 and TRBJ2-1; a weak D match, TRBD2 (6 bases). The CDR3 extends over 12 amino acids. Germline values: CDR1 ENHRY, CDR2 SYGVKD. The germline V and J ends were trimmed by 6 bases and 3 bases, with 6 bases remaining between them.

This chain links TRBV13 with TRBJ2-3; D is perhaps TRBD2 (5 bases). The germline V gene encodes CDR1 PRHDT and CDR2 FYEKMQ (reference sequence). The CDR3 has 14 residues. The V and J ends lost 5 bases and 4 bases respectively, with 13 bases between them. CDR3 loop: CASSRKLVADTQYF. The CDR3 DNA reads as TGTGCCAGCAGCCGTAAACTAGTTGCAGATACGCAGTATTTT.

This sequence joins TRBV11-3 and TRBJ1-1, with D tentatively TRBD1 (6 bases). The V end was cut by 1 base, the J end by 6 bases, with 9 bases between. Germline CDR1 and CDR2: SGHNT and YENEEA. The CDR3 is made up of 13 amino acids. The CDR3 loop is CASSLVRGSEAFF. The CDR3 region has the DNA TGTGCCAGCAGCTTAGTCAGGGGTTCTGAAGCTTTCTTT.

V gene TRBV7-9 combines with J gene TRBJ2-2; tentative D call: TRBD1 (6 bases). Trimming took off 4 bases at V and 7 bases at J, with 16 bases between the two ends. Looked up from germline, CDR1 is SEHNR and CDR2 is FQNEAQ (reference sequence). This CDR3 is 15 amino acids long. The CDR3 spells CASSYNQGYGGELFF. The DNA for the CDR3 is TGTGCCAGCAGCTACAATCAGGGGTACGGCGGGGAGCTGTTTTTT.

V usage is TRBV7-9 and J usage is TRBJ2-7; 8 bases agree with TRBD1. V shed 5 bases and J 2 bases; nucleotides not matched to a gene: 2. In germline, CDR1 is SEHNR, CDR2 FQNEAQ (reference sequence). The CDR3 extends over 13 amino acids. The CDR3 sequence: CASSDRGAYEQYF. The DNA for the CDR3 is TGTGCCAGCAGCGACAGGGGAGCCTACGAGCAGTACTTC. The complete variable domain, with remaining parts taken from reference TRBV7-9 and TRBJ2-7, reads DTGVSQNPRHKITKRGQNVTFRCDPISEHNRLYWYRQTLGQGPEFLTYFQNEAQLEKSRLLSDRFSAERPKGSFSTLEIQRTEQGDSAMYLCASSDRGAYEQYFGPGTRLTVT.

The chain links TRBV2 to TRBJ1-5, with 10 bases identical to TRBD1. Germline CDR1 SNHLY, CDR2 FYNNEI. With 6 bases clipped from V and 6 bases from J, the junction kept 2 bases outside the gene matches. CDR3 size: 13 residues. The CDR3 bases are TGTGCCAGCAGGGGACAGGGGACTCAGCCCCAGCATTTT. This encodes CASRGQGTQPQHF.

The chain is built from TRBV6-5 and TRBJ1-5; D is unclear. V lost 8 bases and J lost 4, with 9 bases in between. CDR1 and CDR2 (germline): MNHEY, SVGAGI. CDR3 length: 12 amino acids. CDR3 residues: CASSTGNQPQHF. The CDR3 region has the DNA TGTGCCAGCTCAACGGGTAATCAGCCCCAGCATTTT.

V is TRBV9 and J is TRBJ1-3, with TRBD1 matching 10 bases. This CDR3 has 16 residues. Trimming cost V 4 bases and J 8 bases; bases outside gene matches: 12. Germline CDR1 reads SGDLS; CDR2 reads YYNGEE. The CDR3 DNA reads TGTGCCAGCAGCTTCTTTGCCGGGACAGGGGTGGACACCATATATTTT. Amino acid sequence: CASSFFAGTGVDTIYF.

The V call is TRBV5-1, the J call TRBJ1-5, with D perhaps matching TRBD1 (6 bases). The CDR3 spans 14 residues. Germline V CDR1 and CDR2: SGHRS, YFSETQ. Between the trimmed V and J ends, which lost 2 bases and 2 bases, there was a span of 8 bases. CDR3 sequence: CASSLQGGNQPQHF. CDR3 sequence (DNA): TGCGCCAGCAGCTTACAGGGAGGCAATCAGCCCCAGCATTTT.

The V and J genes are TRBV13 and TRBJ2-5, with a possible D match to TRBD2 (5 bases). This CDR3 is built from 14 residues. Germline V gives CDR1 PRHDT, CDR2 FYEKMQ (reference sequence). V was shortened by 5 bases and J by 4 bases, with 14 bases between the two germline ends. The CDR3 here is CASSGVRVGETQYF. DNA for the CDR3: TGTGCCAGCAGCGGGGTGCGGGTTGGAGAGACCCAGTACTTC.

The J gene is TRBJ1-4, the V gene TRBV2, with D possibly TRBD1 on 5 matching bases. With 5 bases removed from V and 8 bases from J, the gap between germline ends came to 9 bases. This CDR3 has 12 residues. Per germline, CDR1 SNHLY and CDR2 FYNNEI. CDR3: CASSRKGEKLFF. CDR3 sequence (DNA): TGTGCCAGCAGTCGAAAGGGGGAAAAACTGTTTTTT.

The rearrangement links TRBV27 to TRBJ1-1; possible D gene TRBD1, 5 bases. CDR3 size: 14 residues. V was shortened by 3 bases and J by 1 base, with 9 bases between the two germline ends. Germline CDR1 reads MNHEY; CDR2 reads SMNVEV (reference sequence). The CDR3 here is CASSFGGGNTEAFF. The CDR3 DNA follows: TGTGCCAGCAGTTTCGGGGGGGGGAACACTGAAGCTTTCTTT.

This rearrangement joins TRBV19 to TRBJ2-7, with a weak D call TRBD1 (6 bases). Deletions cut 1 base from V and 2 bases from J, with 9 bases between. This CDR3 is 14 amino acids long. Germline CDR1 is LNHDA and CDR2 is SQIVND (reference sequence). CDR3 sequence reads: CASSIGSGAYEQYF. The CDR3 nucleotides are TGTGCCAGTAGTATAGGTTCAGGGGCCTACGAGCAGTACTTC.

The CDR3 nucleotides are TGTGCCAGCAGCCAAGAGATCAGCTATGGCTACACCTTC. Encoded protein: CASSQEISYGYTF. The chain has TRBV14 and TRBJ1-2; D remains ambiguous. Germline V CDR1 and CDR2: SGHDN, FVKESK. Deletions cut 0 bases from V and 4 bases from J, with 6 bases between. The CDR3 consists of 13 residues.

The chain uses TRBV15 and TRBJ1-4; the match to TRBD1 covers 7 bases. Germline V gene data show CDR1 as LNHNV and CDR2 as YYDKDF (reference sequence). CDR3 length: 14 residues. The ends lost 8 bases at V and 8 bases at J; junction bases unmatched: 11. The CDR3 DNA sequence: TGTGCCACCGGAAGAGGAGGGGGCTTCGAAAAACTGTTTTTT. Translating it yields CATGRGGGFEKLFF.

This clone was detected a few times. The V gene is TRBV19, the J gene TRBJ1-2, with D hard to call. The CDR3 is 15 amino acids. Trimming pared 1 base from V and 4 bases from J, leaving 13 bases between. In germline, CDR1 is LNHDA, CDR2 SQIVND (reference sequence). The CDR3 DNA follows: TGTGCCAGTAGTATAGTCCCGGGATCTGCCTATGGCTACACCTTC. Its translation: CASSIVPGSAYGYTF.

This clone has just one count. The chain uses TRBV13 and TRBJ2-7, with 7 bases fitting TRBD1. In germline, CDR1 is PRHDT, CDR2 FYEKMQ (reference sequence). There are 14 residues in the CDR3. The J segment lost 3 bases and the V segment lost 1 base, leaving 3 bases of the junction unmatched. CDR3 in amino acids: CASSLEGGFYEQYF. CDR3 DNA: TGTGCCAGCAGCTTAGAAGGGGGCTTCTACGAGCAGTACTTC.

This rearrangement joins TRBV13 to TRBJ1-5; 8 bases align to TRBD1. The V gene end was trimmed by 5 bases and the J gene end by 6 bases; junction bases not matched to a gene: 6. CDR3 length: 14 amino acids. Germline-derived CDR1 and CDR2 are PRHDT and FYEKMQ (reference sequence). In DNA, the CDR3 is TGTGCCAGCAGCCGAGGACAGGGCTTTCAGCCCCAGCATTTT. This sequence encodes CASSRGQGFQPQHF.

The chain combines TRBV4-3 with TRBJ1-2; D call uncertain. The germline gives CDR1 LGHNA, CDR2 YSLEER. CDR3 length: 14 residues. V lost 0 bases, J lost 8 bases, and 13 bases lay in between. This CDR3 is CASSQERLGGGYTF. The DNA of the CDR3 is TGCGCCAGCAGCCAAGAACGGTTGGGCGGGGGCTACACCTTC.

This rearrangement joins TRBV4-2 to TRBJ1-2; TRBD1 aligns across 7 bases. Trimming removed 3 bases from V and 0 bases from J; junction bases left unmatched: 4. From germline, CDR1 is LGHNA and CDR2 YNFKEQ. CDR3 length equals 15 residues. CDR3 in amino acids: CASSHPDRTNYGYTF. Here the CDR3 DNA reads TGTGCCAGCAGCCATCCGGACAGGACTAACTATGGCTACACCTTC.

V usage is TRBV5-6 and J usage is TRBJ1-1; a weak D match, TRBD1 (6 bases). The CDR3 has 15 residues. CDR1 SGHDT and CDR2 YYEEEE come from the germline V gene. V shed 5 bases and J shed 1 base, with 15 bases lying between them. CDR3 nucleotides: TGTGCCAGCAGTTCGGTTGGACAGACGAACACTGAAGCTTTCTTT. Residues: CASSSVGQTNTEAFF.